This T cell receptor (beta chain) was captured in a study of shared clonotypes between healthy human individuals. Study-level information: Donors were two women and a few men aged 18 to 49.

Profiled with immunoSEQ multiplex PCR; TCRdb holds only in-frame clones, not every one. This sample yields fewer than 1.8 million clones, of which roughly 98.5% are seen a single time; around 0.33% belongs to the top ten. Source material: naive CD4+ T cells sorted from blood. Regarding subset: CD45RA+ positively selected. This clonotype was sampled from a young man in good health.

CDR3 coding DNA: TGTGCCAGCAGCGCCGCCGGGGGTAGCAATCAGCCCCAGCATTTT. This codes for CASSAAGGSNQPQHF. The chain has TRBV28 and TRBJ1-5, with a tentative D call TRBD1 (5 bases). Germline V gene lookup returns CDR1 MDHEN and CDR2 SYDVKM. CDR3 length: 15 amino acids. V was clipped by 6 bases and J by 0 bases, with 12 bases between them.